Presented here are 27 T cell receptor beta chains from one specimen sequenced in a study of a mutant IDH1 vaccine in newly diagnosed glioma. Their antigens are not known. The time point here: week 35, safety follow-up. It was 300 ug of mutant IDH1 20-mer peptide that made up each vaccine dose, given with topical imiquimod. Here immunoSEQ multiplex PCR was the method, and the copy in TCRdb shows in-frame clones only, minus some. The table has about 66,000 clones, about 74% seen once. The sample was PBMCs, taken from a glioma patient whose treatment included an IDH1 peptide vaccine. These receptors were collected from a man aged 45-65 years with glioma.

This clone was observed once. The rearrangement joins TRBV21-1 to TRBJ1-2; TRBD1 reflects the table's D call only, with no check against the DNA. TRBV21-1 has pseudogene status. The CDR3 is made up of 13 amino acids. CDR3 residues: CASSKRGNYGYTF. The CDR3 nucleotides are TGTGCCAGCAGCAAAAGGGGTAACTATGGCTACACCTTC.

The V call is TRBV6-1, the J call TRBJ2-7, with D uncertain. Looked up from germline, CDR1 is MNHNS and CDR2 is SASEGT. This CDR3 comprises 11 residues. Between the trimmed V and J ends, which lost 8 bases and 3 bases, there was a span of 8 bases. The CDR3 DNA reads TGTGCCAGCTGGAGAGACTACGAGCAGTACTTC. Translated, it gives CASWRDYEQYF.

Only one count was recorded for this clone. The chain carries TRBV30 and TRBJ2-2; D uncertain. The CDR3 consists of 16 residues. Germline V gene sequence: CDR1 GTSNPN, CDR2 SVGIG (reference sequence). The V end was cut by 1 base, the J end by 4 bases, with 16 bases between. The CDR3 reads CAWSAARARSTGELFF. The CDR3 coding sequence is TGTGCCTGGAGTGCCGCCCGGGCCCGGAGCACCGGGGAGCTGTTTTTT.

CDR3 residues: CASSFQGAGTDTQYF. Written as DNA, the CDR3 is TGTGCCAGCAGCTTTCAGGGCGCGGGGACAGATACGCAGTATTTT. The chain employs TRBV5-6 and TRBJ2-3; maybe TRBD2 (6 bases). V lost 2 bases to trimming and J lost 3 bases, with 13 bases between them. CDR1 SGHDT and CDR2 YYEEEE come from the germline V gene. The CDR3 length is 15 residues.

J is TRBJ2-7 and V is TRBV10-3, with D tentatively TRBD1 (6 bases). The germline gives CDR1 ENHRY, CDR2 SYGVKD. The CDR3 sequence is 12 residues long. With 10 bases removed from V and 3 bases from J, the gap between germline ends came to 13 bases. CDR3 coding DNA: TGTGCCACCAAGGGGACAATCTACGAGCAGTACTTC. It yields the protein CATKGTIYEQYF.

V gene TRBV28 combines with J gene TRBJ1-2; D is perhaps TRBD1 (5 bases). V was trimmed by 2 bases and J by 8 bases, leaving 12 bases between them. CDR1 is MDHEN and CDR2 is SYDVKM in the germline V gene. CDR3 length equals 13 residues. The CDR3 loop reads CASSLGGGRGYTF. The CDR3 nucleotides are TGTGCCAGCAGTTTAGGGGGGGGGAGAGGCTACACCTTC.

This clone was found a few times. The genes are TRBV9 and TRBJ2-2; D is unresolved. The CDR3 is 14 residues long. Germline-derived CDR1 and CDR2 are SGDLS and YYNGEE. The V end was cut by 3 bases, the J end by 4 bases, with 10 bases between. CDR3 in DNA: TGTGCCAGCAGCGAGCAGTCGGGCACCGGGGAGCTGTTTTTT. It yields the protein CASSEQSGTGELFF.

This chain connects TRBV7-9 to TRBJ2-5, with TRBD2 identical over 9 bases. CDR3 length: 15 amino acids. V was pared by 3 bases and J by 2 bases, with 4 bases of the junction left unmatched. Germline V gene sequence: CDR1 SEHNR, CDR2 FQNEAQ (reference sequence). CDR3 residues: CASSFVSGGQETQYF. CDR3 sequence (DNA): TGTGCCAGCAGCTTTGTTAGCGGGGGACAAGAGACCCAGTACTTC.

The J gene is TRBJ1-6, the V gene TRBV5-1; a weak D match, TRBD1 (5 bases). CDR1 and CDR2 from the germline V gene are SGHRS and YFSETQ. V lost 0 bases to trimming and J lost 5 bases, with 12 bases between them. The CDR3 sequence is 16 residues long. The CDR3: CASSLAQGPDNSPLHF. CDR3 DNA: TGCGCCAGCAGCTTGGCCCAGGGACCGGATAATTCACCCCTCCACTTT.

The CDR3 is CATSRDRGTGNTIYF. In nucleotides, the CDR3 is TGTGCCACCAGCAGGGACAGGGGGACCGGAAACACCATATATTTT. The chain carries TRBV15 and TRBJ1-3; TRBD1 aligns across 10 bases. J was trimmed by 4 bases and V by 3 bases; bases with no gene match: 3. This CDR3 region has 15 residues. Germline V CDR1 and CDR2: LNHNV, YYDKDF (reference sequence). The complete variable domain, with remaining parts taken from reference TRBV15 and TRBJ1-3, reads DAMVIQNPRYQVTQFGKPVTLSCSQTLNHNVMYWYQQKSSQAPKLLFHYYDKDFNNEADTPDNFQSRRPNTSFCFLDIRSPGLGDTAMYLCATSRDRGTGNTIYFGEGSWLTVV.

This clone was detected only a few times. The rearrangement uses TRBV19 and TRBJ1-1; D remains unclear. V shed 2 bases and J shed 0 bases, with 7 bases lying between them. The CDR3 has 14 residues. Germline CDR1 is LNHDA and CDR2 is SQIVND (reference sequence). CDR3 sequence: CASSIQVLNTEAFF. The DNA for the CDR3 is TGTGCCAGTAGTATACAAGTTCTGAACACTGAAGCTTTCTTT.

V gene TRBV5-8 combines with J gene TRBJ1-5, with D uncertain. Trimming shortened V by 0 bases and J by 0 bases, and 7 bases separated the two germline ends. The CDR3 is made up of 15 amino acids. Looked up from germline, CDR1 is SGHTS and CDR2 is YDEGEE. The chain's CDR3 is CASSLAVYSNQPQHF. For the CDR3, the DNA is TGTGCCAGCAGCTTGGCCGTGTATAGCAATCAGCCCCAGCATTTT.

This clone was seen more than once but under ten times. The chain links TRBV30 to TRBJ1-6; D is unclear. This CDR3 is 12 amino acids long. The germline V gene encodes CDR1 GTSNPN and CDR2 SVGIG (reference sequence). V lost 4 bases and J lost 6, with 7 bases in between. The CDR3 reads CAWKYLNSPLHF. CDR3 nucleotides: TGTGCCTGGAAGTACCTTAATTCACCCCTCCACTTT.

V gene TRBV30 combines with J gene TRBJ1-1; no definite D call. The germline V gene has CDR1 GTSNPN and CDR2 SVGIG (reference sequence). This CDR3 spans 13 amino acids. Trimming removed 0 bases from V and 0 bases from J, with 5 bases in between. This CDR3 is CAWSVSVNTEAFF. CDR3 DNA sequence: TGTGCCTGGAGTGTGAGTGTGAACACTGAAGCTTTCTTT.

The chain is built from TRBV18 and TRBJ2-7, with a possible D match to TRBD1 (6 bases). This CDR3 is 16 amino acids long. V gave up 3 bases and J gave up 2 bases, with 17 bases separating them. Germline V gene sequence: CDR1 KGHSH, CDR2 LQKENI. The CDR3 DNA sequence: TGTGCCAGCTCACCGGTCCAGGACAGTTTGACCTACGAGCAGTACTTC. Protein sequence: CASSPVQDSLTYEQYF.

Turning to this clone: One junction end disagrees with the germline gene, perhaps due to a read error. The chain is built from TRBV7-7 and TRBJ1-1; D might be TRBD1 (6 bases). Germline lookup yields CDR1 SSHAT and CDR2 FNYEAQ (reference sequence). This CDR3 comprises 16 residues. The CDR3 coding sequence is TGTGCTAGCAGCTTAGCTCCCCCGGGACAGAACACTGAAGCTTTCTTT. Its protein product is CASSLAPPGQNTEAFF.

This rearrangement joins TRBV29-1 to TRBJ2-5; D possibly corresponds to TRBD2 (7 bases). Trimming took 6 bases from V and 2 from J, leaving 10 bases between them. The CDR3 contains 12 residues. Germline CDR1 and CDR2: SQVTM and ANQGSEA. CDR3 DNA sequence: TGCAGCGTAGGGGGGGGACAAGAGACCCAGTACTTC. Residues: CSVGGGQETQYF.

CDR3 DNA: TGCAGCGTTATCCAGGGGGCGCAGACAGATACGCAGTATTTT. Its translation is CSVIQGAQTDTQYF. The gene calls are TRBV29-1 and TRBJ2-3, with 8 bases fitting TRBD1. V dropped 5 bases and J dropped 3; count of bases not matched to a gene: 7. Germline V gene data show CDR1 as SQVTM and CDR2 as ANQGSEA. The CDR3 has 14 amino acids.

This clone was seen a single time. The chain employs TRBV18 and TRBJ1-4; 7 nucleotides match TRBD1. V trimming: 6 bases; J trimming: 8 bases; junction bases outside the gene matches: 9. This CDR3 has 14 amino acids. The germline V gene encodes CDR1 KGHSH and CDR2 LQKENI. CDR3 loop: CASSSRDSREKLFF. DNA for the CDR3: TGTGCCAGCTCGTCCCGGGACAGCCGCGAAAAACTGTTTTTT.

The V call is TRBV6-5, the J call TRBJ2-7; TRBD1 matches at 9 bases. Trimming removed 7 bases from V and 5 bases from J; junction bases left unmatched: 9. This CDR3 region has 14 residues. Germline V gene lookup returns CDR1 MNHEY and CDR2 SVGAGI. CDR3 nucleotide sequence: TGTGCCAGCACCAACGGGGACAGGGACCACGAGCAGTACTTC. It is translated as CASTNGDRDHEQYF.

This chain links TRBV6-6 with TRBJ2-2; no clear D gene. The germline V gene has CDR1 MNHNY and CDR2 SVGAGI (reference sequence). Trimming shortened V by 0 bases and J by 7 bases, and 9 bases separated the two germline ends. CDR3 length equals 14 residues. The CDR3 DNA is TGTGCCAGCAGTTACTCGAGATATAACGGGGAGCTGTTTTTT. Translating gives CASSYSRYNGELFF.

CDR3 amino acids: CASSQDLTARTNGYTF. The CDR3 nucleotides read TGCGCCAGCAGCCAAGATCTGACCGCTAGAACTAATGGCTACACCTTC. The chain couples TRBV4-3 to TRBJ1-2; D not resolved. Germline CDR1 is LGHNA and CDR2 is YSLEER. CDR3 length: 16 residues. The V end was cut by 0 bases, the J end by 6 bases, with 17 bases between.

The gene calls are TRBV10-3 and TRBJ2-1; maybe TRBD2 (6 bases). In germline, CDR1 is ENHRY, CDR2 SYGVKD. The V and J ends lost 5 bases and 6 bases respectively, with 17 bases between them. The CDR3 contains 15 residues. Here the CDR3 DNA reads TGTGCCATCAGTAAAGGAGGGGCTCGGTCCAATGAGCAGTTCTTC. Translating it yields CAISKGGARSNEQFF.

The V call is TRBV7-2, the J call TRBJ1-1; TRBD1 matches at 7 bases. CDR3 length equals 13 residues. Trimming took 4 bases from V and 8 from J; bases not matched to a gene: 7. Germline CDR1 and CDR2: SGHTA and FQGNSA. The CDR3 is CASSSRQGAEAFF. CDR3 in DNA: TGTGCCAGCAGCTCCAGACAGGGAGCCGAAGCTTTCTTT.

The chain recombines TRBV7-3 with TRBJ2-1; D might be TRBD2 (6 bases). There are 17 residues in the CDR3. V gave up 6 bases and J gave up 4 bases, with 22 bases separating them. The germline V gene has CDR1 SGHTA and CDR2 FQGTGA. The CDR3 DNA follows: TGTGCCAGCAGGGGGACTGGATCCTACGCGGAATACAATGAGCAGTTCTTC. Protein sequence: CASRGTGSYAEYNEQFF.

The chain uses TRBV4-1 and TRBJ2-3, with TRBD2 matching over 8 bases. The CDR3 consists of 15 residues. With V trimmed by 3 bases and J by 4 bases, 6 bases remained unmatched. Germline CDR1 is MGHRA and CDR2 is YSYEKL. The chain's CDR3 is CASSQGTRGSDTQYF. The CDR3 DNA reads as TGCGCCAGCAGCCAGGGGACTAGGGGGTCAGATACGCAGTATTTT.

The rearrangement joins TRBV15 to TRBJ2-3; D may be TRBD1 or TRBD2 (5 bases each). With 0 bases removed from V and 2 bases from J, the gap between germline ends came to 15 bases. Germline CDR1 reads LNHNV; CDR2 reads YYDKDF (reference sequence). The CDR3 is 17 residues long. The CDR3 loop reads CATSREAGTGVTDTQYF. DNA of the CDR3: TGTGCCACCAGCAGAGAGGCAGGGACGGGTGTCACAGATACGCAGTATTTT.